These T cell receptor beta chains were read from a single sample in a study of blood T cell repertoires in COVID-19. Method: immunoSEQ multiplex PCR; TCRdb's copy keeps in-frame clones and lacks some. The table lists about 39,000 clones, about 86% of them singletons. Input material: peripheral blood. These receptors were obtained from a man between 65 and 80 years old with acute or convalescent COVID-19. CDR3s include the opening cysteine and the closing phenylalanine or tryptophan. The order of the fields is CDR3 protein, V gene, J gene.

CDR3aa: CASSPETSGYKETQYF
v_gene: TRBV19
j_gene: TRBJ2-5

CDR3aa: CASTTGNYGYTF
v_gene: TRBV27
j_gene: TRBJ1-2

CDR3aa: CASSLVGHEQYF
v_gene: TRBV5-1
j_gene: TRBJ2-7

CDR3aa: CASSPWTGPNTGELFF
v_gene: TRBV7-2
j_gene: TRBJ2-2

CDR3aa: CARRFYGYTF
v_gene: TRBV19
j_gene: TRBJ1-2

CDR3aa: CSASPGLAGGAYQETQYF
v_gene: TRBV20-1
j_gene: TRBJ2-5

CDR3aa: CASTRSAGMNQPQHF
v_gene: TRBV19
j_gene: TRBJ1-5

CDR3aa: CASTPGGNGDTEAFF
v_gene: TRBV6-5
j_gene: TRBJ1-1

CDR3aa: CASSVEGALKNEQFF
v_gene: TRBV9
j_gene: TRBJ2-1

CDR3aa: CASSNDRSNEKLFF
v_gene: TRBV19
j_gene: TRBJ1-4

CDR3aa: CASSLSMGQGTQYF
v_gene: TRBV4-3
j_gene: TRBJ2-5

CDR3aa: CASSPGTSSHSPLHF
v_gene: TRBV11-2
j_gene: TRBJ1-6

CDR3aa: CASSPRGAQGYGYTF
v_gene: TRBV7-9
j_gene: TRBJ1-2

CDR3aa: CASSSGQGNEQYF
v_gene: TRBV5-1
j_gene: TRBJ2-7

CDR3aa: CAISGGQGVGGYTF
v_gene: TRBV10-3
j_gene: TRBJ1-2

CDR3aa: CASSPPGQLEYF
v_gene: TRBV27
j_gene: TRBJ2-4

CDR3aa: CASSLLFSGNYGYTF
v_gene: TRBV5-8
j_gene: TRBJ1-2

CDR3aa: CATSSGTSSYNEQFF
v_gene: TRBV15
j_gene: TRBJ2-1

CDR3aa: CASSLVRGTEAFF
v_gene: TRBV7-2
j_gene: TRBJ1-1

CDR3aa: CASSHFDRGRNQPQHF
v_gene: TRBV28
j_gene: TRBJ1-5

CDR3aa: CASSSAVGSYNSPLHF
v_gene: TRBV9
j_gene: TRBJ1-6

CDR3aa: CASSPLRTSYEQFF
v_gene: TRBV27
j_gene: TRBJ2-1

CDR3aa: CASRYRMNTEAFF
v_gene: TRBV7-9
j_gene: TRBJ1-1

CDR3aa: CASRLRTGGWYEQYF
v_gene: TRBV27
j_gene: TRBJ2-7

CDR3aa: CASSLRGGTEAFF
v_gene: TRBV5-1
j_gene: TRBJ1-1

CDR3aa: CASSQQGADGYTF
v_gene: TRBV18
j_gene: TRBJ1-2

CDR3aa: CASGVQGGEKLFF
v_gene: TRBV7-9
j_gene: TRBJ1-4

CDR3aa: CASSQTGFESYNEQFF
v_gene: TRBV3-1/TRBV3-2
j_gene: TRBJ2-1

CDR3aa: CASSQTTGDTQYF
v_gene: TRBV4-3
j_gene: TRBJ2-3

CDR3aa: CASRGRRGPQETQYF
v_gene: TRBV7-2
j_gene: TRBJ2-5

CDR3aa: CASSARPPDRMNQPQHF
v_gene: TRBV6-1
j_gene: TRBJ1-5

CDR3aa: CASSSSGSYEQYF
v_gene: TRBV11-3
j_gene: TRBJ2-7

CDR3aa: CSYITTRTGNIEQFF
v_gene: TRBV29-1
j_gene: TRBJ2-1

CDR3aa: CASSPIIGGGTDTQYF
v_gene: TRBV7-9
j_gene: TRBJ2-3

CDR3aa: CASSVGQGGVGDEQFF
v_gene: TRBV5-1
j_gene: TRBJ2-1

CDR3aa: CASNQDRGRNQPQHF
v_gene: TRBV6-5
j_gene: TRBJ1-5

CDR3aa: CASSLAGGTREVQFF
v_gene: TRBV5-1
j_gene: TRBJ2-1

CDR3aa: CASTKDWGPADTQYF
v_gene: TRBV5-6
j_gene: TRBJ2-3

CDR3aa: CASSHRDRGLEQYF
v_gene: TRBV6-5
j_gene: TRBJ2-7

CDR3aa: CASSQEGGQQYF
v_gene: TRBV3-1/TRBV3-2
j_gene: TRBJ2-7

CDR3aa: CAWSPHGVVQPQHF
v_gene: TRBV30
j_gene: TRBJ1-5

CDR3aa: CASSPRGGALGEQYF
v_gene: TRBV6-5
j_gene: TRBJ2-7

CDR3aa: CASSFSNTIYF
v_gene: TRBV12-3/TRBV12-4
j_gene: TRBJ1-3

CDR3aa: CASSRDRDGYTF
v_gene: TRBV6-5
j_gene: TRBJ1-2

CDR3aa: CATSGGSGRLSYNEQFF
v_gene: TRBV24-1
j_gene: TRBJ2-1

CDR3aa: CASSLDLTGRQPQHF
v_gene: TRBV11-2
j_gene: TRBJ1-5

CDR3aa: CASSVGLAGVTDTQYF
v_gene: TRBV9
j_gene: TRBJ2-3